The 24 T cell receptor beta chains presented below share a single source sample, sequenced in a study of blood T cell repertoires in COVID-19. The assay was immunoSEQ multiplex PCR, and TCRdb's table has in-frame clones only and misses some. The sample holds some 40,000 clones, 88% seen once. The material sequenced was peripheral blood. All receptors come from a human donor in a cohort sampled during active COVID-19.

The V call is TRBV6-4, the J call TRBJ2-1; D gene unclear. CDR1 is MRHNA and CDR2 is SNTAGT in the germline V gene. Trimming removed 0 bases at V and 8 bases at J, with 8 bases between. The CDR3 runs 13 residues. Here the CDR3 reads CASSDSPSDEQFF. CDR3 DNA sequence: TGTGCCAGCAGTGACTCTCCCTCGGATGAGCAGTTCTTC.

DNA for the CDR3: TGTGCCAGCAGGGAAACCGGGACTAGGCTAAATGAGCAGTTCTTC. Translating it yields CASRETGTRLNEQFF. The rearrangement links TRBV27 to TRBJ2-1; 8 bases align to TRBD2. J was trimmed by 7 bases and V by 6 bases; bases with no gene match: 11. This CDR3 is 15 amino acids long. CDR1 is MNHEY and CDR2 is SMNVEV in the germline V gene (reference sequence).

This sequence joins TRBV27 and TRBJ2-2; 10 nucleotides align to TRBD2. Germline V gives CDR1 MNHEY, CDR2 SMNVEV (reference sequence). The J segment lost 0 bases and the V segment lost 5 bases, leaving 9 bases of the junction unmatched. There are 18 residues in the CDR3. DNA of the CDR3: TGTGCCAGCAGTCCACCGAGAGGACTAGCGGCGAACACCGGGGAGCTGTTTTTT. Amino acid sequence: CASSPPRGLAANTGELFF.

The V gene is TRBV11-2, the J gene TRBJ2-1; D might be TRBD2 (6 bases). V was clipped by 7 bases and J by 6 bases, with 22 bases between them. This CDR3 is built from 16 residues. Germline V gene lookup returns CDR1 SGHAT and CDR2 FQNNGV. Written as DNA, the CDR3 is TGTGCCAGCATCCCGGGACTCCCCACGGCAAGCAATGAGCAGTTCTTC. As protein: CASIPGLPTASNEQFF.

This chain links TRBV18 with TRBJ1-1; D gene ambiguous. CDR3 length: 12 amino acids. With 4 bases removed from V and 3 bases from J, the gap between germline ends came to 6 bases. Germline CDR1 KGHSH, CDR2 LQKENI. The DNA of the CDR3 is TGTGCCAGCTCACGCGTGGACACTGAAGCTTTCTTT. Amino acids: CASSRVDTEAFF.

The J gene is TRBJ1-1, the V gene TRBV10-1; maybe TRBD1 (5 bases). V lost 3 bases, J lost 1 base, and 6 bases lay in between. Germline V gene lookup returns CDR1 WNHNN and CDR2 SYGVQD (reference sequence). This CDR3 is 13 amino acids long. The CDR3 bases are TGCGCCAGCAGTGAAACAGGGAACACTGAAGCTTTCTTT. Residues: CASSETGNTEAFF.

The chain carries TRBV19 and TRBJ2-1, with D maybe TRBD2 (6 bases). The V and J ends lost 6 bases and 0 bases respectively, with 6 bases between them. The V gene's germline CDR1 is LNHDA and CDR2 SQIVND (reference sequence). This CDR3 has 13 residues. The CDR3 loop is CASSGSSYNEQFF. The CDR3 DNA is TGTGCCAGTAGCGGGAGCTCCTACAATGAGCAGTTCTTC.

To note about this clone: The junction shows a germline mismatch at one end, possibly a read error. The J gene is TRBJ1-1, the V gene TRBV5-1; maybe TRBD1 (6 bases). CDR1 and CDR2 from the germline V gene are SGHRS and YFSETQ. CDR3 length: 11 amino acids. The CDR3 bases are TGCGCCAGCAGCTTGGATCGGGACACTCGCTTT. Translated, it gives CASSLDRDTRF.

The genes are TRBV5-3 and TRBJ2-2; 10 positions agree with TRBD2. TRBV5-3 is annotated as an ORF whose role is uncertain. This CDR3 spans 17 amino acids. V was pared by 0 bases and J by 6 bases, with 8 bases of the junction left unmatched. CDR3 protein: CARSLGEGTSDPGELFF. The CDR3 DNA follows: TGTGCCAGAAGCTTGGGGGAAGGGACTAGCGACCCCGGGGAGCTGTTTTTT.

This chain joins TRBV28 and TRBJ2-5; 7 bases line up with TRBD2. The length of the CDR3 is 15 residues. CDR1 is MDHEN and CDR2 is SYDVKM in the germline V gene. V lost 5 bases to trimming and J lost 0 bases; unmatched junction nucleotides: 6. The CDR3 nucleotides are TGTGCCAGCAGTAAACTACGGGGGGACCAAGAGACCCAGTACTTC. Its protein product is CASSKLRGDQETQYF.

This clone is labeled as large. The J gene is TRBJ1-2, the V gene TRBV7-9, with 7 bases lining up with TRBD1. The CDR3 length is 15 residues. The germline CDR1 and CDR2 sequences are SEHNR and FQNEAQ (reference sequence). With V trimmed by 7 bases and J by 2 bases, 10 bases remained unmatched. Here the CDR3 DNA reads TGTGCCAGCAACCCCGGGACAGTGATAAACTATGGCTACACCTTC. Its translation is CASNPGTVINYGYTF.

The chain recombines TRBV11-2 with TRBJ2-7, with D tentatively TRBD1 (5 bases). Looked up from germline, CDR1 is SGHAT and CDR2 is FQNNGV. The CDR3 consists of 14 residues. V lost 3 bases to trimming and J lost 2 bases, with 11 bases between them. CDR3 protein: CASSFNTGTYEQYF. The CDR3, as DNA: TGTGCCAGCAGCTTTAATACAGGTACCTACGAGCAGTACTTC.

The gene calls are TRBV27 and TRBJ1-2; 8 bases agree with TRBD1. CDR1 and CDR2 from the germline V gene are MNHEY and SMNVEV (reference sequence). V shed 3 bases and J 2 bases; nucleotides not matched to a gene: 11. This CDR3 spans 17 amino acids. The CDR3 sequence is CASSFWDPTGENYGYTF. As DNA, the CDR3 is TGTGCCAGCAGTTTCTGGGACCCGACAGGGGAAAACTATGGCTACACCTTC.

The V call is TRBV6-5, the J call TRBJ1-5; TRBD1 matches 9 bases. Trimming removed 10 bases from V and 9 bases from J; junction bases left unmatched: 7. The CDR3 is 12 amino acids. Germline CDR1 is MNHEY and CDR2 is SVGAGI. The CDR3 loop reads CAIGTGPGPQHF. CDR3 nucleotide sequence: TGTGCCATCGGGACAGGGCCAGGGCCCCAGCATTTT.

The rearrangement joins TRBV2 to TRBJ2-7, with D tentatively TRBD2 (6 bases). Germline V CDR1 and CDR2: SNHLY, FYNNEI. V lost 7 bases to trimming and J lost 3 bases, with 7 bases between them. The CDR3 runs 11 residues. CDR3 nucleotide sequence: TGTGCCAGCACAGCGGGCTACGAGCAGTACTTC. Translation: CASTAGYEQYF.

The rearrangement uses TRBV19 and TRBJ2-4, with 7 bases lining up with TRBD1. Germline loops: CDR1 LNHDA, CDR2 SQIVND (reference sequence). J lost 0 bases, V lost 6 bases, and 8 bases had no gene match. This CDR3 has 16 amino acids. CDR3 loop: CASSMLRTGAKNIQYF. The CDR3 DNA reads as TGTGCCAGTAGCATGTTGAGGACAGGAGCCAAAAACATTCAGTACTTC.

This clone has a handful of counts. The CDR3 region is CASSLAKGRATGELFF. The CDR3 DNA is TGTGCCAGCAGTCTTGCTAAGGGGCGCGCCACCGGGGAGCTGTTTTTT. V usage is TRBV28 and J usage is TRBJ2-2; tentatively, D is TRBD1 (5 bases). The V and J ends lost 5 bases and 4 bases respectively, with 17 bases between them. The CDR3 has 16 amino acids. Germline-derived CDR1 and CDR2 are MDHEN and SYDVKM.

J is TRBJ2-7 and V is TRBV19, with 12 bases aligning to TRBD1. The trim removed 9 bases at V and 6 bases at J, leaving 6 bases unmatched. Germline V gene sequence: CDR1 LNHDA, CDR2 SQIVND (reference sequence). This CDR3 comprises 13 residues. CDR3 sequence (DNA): TGTGCCAGACCCCGGGACAGGGGGCGCGAGCAGTACTTC. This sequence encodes CARPRDRGREQYF. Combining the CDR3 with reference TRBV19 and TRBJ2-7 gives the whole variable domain DGGITQSPKYLFRKEGQNVTLSCEQNLNHDAMYWYRQDPGQGLRLIYYSQIVNDFQKGDIAEGYSVSREKKESFPLTVTSAQKNPTAFYLCARPRDRGREQYFGPGTRLTVT.

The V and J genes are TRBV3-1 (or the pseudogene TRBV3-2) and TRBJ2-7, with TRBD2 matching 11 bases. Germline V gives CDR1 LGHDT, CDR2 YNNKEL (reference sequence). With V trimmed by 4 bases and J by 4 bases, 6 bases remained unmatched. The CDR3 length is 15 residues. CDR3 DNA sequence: TGTGCCAGCAGCCTGGGACTAGCGGCTAGGTACGAGCAGTACTTC. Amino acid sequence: CASSLGLAARYEQYF.

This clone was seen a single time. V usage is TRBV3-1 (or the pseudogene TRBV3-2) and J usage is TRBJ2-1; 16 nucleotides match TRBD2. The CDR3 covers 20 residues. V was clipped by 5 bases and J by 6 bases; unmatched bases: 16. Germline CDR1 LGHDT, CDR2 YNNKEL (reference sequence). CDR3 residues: CASSSHAGTSGRGVGNEQFF. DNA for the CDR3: TGTGCCAGCAGCTCCCACGCCGGGACTAGCGGGAGGGGCGTGGGCAATGAGCAGTTCTTC.

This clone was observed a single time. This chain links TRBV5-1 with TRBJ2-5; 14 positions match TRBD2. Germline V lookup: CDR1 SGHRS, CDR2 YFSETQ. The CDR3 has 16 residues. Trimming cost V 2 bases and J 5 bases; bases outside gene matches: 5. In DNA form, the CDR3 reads TGCGCCAGCAGCTTAGGACTAGCGGGAGGACAGGAGACCCAGTACTTC. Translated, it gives CASSLGLAGGQETQYF.

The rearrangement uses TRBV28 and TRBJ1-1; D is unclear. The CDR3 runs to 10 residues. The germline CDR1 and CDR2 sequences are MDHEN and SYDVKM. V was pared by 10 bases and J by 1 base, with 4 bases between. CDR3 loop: CAIGNTEAFF. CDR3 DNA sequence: TGTGCCATCGGGAACACTGAAGCTTTCTTT.

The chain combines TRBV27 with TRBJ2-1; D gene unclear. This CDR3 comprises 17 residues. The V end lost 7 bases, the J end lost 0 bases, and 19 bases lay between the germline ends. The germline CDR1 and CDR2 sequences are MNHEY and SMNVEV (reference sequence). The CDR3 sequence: CASTSAHSLSSYNEQFF. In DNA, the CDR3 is TGTGCCAGCACCTCAGCCCACAGCTTGAGCTCCTACAATGAGCAGTTCTTC.

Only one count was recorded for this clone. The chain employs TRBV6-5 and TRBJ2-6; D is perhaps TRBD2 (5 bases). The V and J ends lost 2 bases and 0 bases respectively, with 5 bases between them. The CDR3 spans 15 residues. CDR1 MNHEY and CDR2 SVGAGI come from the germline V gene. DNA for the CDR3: TGTGCCAGCAGTTACCGGGGCTCTGGGGCCAACGTCCTGACTTTC. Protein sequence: CASSYRGSGANVLTF.